One and the same sample provided the 8 T cell receptor beta chains below, sequenced in a study of identical twins. TCRdb fed the 5' RACE reads into MiXCR, producing one record per CDR3 protein. The sample shows about 340,000 distinct CDR3 sequences, 10% to 15% of them seen only once. These data are also associated with another study on yellow fever vaccine responses in identical twins.

Specimen: CD8+ T cells sorted from blood. The receptors stem from a woman between 18 and 29 years old in good health.

This rearrangement joins TRBV28 to TRBJ2-7; 9 bases are shared with TRBD2. V gave up 6 bases and J gave up 3 bases; unmatched junction bases: 9. CDR3 size: 15 residues. Germline V CDR1 and CDR2: MDHEN, SYDVKM. The CDR3 DNA reads as TGTGCCAGCAGCAACACCTTAGCGGGAGTCTACGAGCAGTACTTC. It translates to CASSNTLAGVYEQYF.

This sequence joins TRBV4-1 and TRBJ1-6, with D maybe TRBD1 (5 bases). In germline, CDR1 is MGHRA, CDR2 YSYEKL. Trimming removed 1 base at V and 5 bases at J, with 9 bases between. CDR3 length: 15 amino acids. The CDR3 sequence is CASSQVTADNSPLHF. The CDR3 bases are TGCGCCAGCAGCCAAGTGACAGCTGATAATTCACCCCTCCACTTT.

This clonotype has at least ten counts. This chain connects TRBV5-1 to TRBJ2-7, with D unclear. V was trimmed by 4 bases and J by 5 bases, leaving 13 bases between them. Germline CDR1 and CDR2: SGHRS and YFSETQ. This CDR3 comprises 13 residues. The CDR3 coding sequence is TGCGCCAGCAGCCACGGGCGTTGGGACGAGCAGTACTTC. Translation: CASSHGRWDEQYF.

For this clonotype: A read error may produce the germline difference seen at one junction end. This chain links TRBV7-9 with TRBJ1-5, with 11 bases identical to TRBD1. Germline V gene data show CDR1 as SEHNR and CDR2 as FQNEAQ (reference sequence). This CDR3 region has 16 residues. The DNA of the CDR3 is TGTGCCAGCAGCTTAGCCGGGACAGGGGGTTATCAGCCCCAGCATTTC. Translation gives CASSLAGTGGYQPQHF.

This clonotype was seen a few times. The chain is built from TRBV28 and TRBJ2-7; D may correspond to TRBD1 or TRBD2 (5 bases each). Per the germline V gene, CDR1 is MDHEN and CDR2 is SYDVKM. The CDR3 runs to 14 residues. The ends were cut back, 4 bases at V and 3 bases at J, with 13 bases in the middle. CDR3 in amino acids: CASSYEGLNYEQYF. The CDR3 coding sequence is TGTGCCAGCAGTTATGAGGGGCTTAACTACGAGCAGTACTTC.

This clonotype was seen a handful of times. The chain combines TRBV2 with TRBJ2-7; D unclear. Germline loops: CDR1 SNHLY, CDR2 FYNNEI. This CDR3 contains 13 residues. V lost 2 bases to trimming and J lost 4 bases, with 9 bases between them. The chain's CDR3 is CASSELLLYEQYF. In DNA form, the CDR3 reads TGTGCCAGCAGTGAACTACTACTTTACGAGCAGTACTTC. The full variable domain, in which reference TRBV2 and TRBJ2-7 provide the parts outside the CDR3, is EPEVTQTPSHQVTQMGQEVILRCVPISNHLYFYWYRQILGQKVEFLVSFYNNEISEKSEIFDDQFSVERPDGSNFTLKIRSTKLEDSAMYFCASSELLLYEQYFGPGTRLTVT.

The chain joins TRBV15 to TRBJ2-2, with 12 bases matching TRBD2. The germline gives CDR1 LNHNV, CDR2 YYDKDF (reference sequence). This CDR3 is built from 16 residues. The ends lost 3 bases at V and 4 bases at J; junction bases unmatched: 3. CDR3 protein: CATSRTSGSFTGELFF. The CDR3 DNA is TGTGCCACCAGCAGGACTAGCGGGAGTTTCACCGGGGAGCTGTTTTTT.

The table lists this clonotype with a few counts. V and J are TRBV28 and TRBJ2-1; 8 bases agree with TRBD1. V shed 5 bases, J shed 3 bases, and the junction held 9 bases outside the gene matches. This CDR3 is 16 amino acids long. Germline assignment: CDR1 MDHEN and CDR2 SYDVKM. CDR3 coding DNA: TGTGCCAGCAGTCCCACAGGGGGACCGGACTACAATGAGCAGTTCTTC. Its protein is CASSPTGGPDYNEQFF.